The 12 T cell receptor beta chains in this list originate from one sample, sequenced in a study of OX40 agonist ivuxolimab in advanced cancers. Here immunoSEQ multiplex PCR was the method, and the copy in TCRdb shows in-frame clones only, minus some. The sample comprises around 69,000 clones, roughly nine tenths of which are singletons, and about 4% rests with the top ten. Sequenced here: CD4+ or CD8+ T cells sorted from blood, sampled in a trial of the OX40 agonist ivuxolimab. These receptors came from an adult with an advanced solid tumor such as melanoma, head and neck, liver or kidney cancer.

The chain carries TRBV5-1 and TRBJ1-4; no definite D call. Deletions cut 4 bases from V and 0 bases from J, with 10 bases between. Germline loops: CDR1 SGHRS, CDR2 YFSETQ. This CDR3 is built from 15 residues. The chain's CDR3 is CASSDGTTTNEKLFF. The CDR3 region has the DNA TGCGCCAGCAGCGACGGAACAACAACTAATGAAAAACTGTTTTTT.

V usage is TRBV5-1 and J usage is TRBJ2-2; 12 positions match TRBD2. In germline, CDR1 is SGHRS, CDR2 YFSETQ. The CDR3 consists of 17 residues. V lost 3 bases and J lost 4; bases outside the gene matches: 7. CDR3 region: CASSSLTSGSVTGELFF. DNA for the CDR3: TGCGCCAGCAGCTCTCTGACTAGCGGGAGTGTCACCGGGGAGCTGTTTTTT.

This clone was seen more than once but under ten times. The chain links TRBV11-3 to TRBJ2-6; D is possibly TRBD2 (5 bases). In germline, CDR1 is SGHNT, CDR2 YENEEA. Trimming left V 4 bases short and J 0 bases short, with 19 bases between. This CDR3 has 19 amino acids. The CDR3 loop is CASSWRTWGVSSGANVLTF. The CDR3 DNA reads as TGTGCCAGCAGCTGGCGGACTTGGGGTGTTTCCTCTGGGGCCAACGTCCTGACTTTC.

CDR3 protein: CASSGRDRGNSPLHF. The CDR3, as DNA: TGCGCCAGCAGCGGCCGGGACAGGGGTAATTCACCCCTCCACTTT. The chain is built from TRBV5-1 and TRBJ1-6; 10 bases are shared with TRBD1. Germline CDR1 SGHRS, CDR2 YFSETQ. The length of the CDR3 is 15 residues. The trim removed 4 bases at V and 6 bases at J, leaving 4 bases unmatched.

V is TRBV28 and J is TRBJ1-2, with D unclear. Germline-derived CDR1 and CDR2 are MDHEN and SYDVKM. V was cut by 6 bases and J by 4 bases, with 12 bases left in between. The CDR3 runs 13 residues. The CDR3 sequence is CASRITGVYGYTF. CDR3 nucleotides: TGTGCCAGCAGGATTACTGGCGTCTATGGCTACACCTTC.

The chain links TRBV11-1 to TRBJ2-7, with a possible D match to TRBD2 (5 bases). The CDR3 spans 14 residues. The ends were cut back, 3 bases at V and 1 base at J, with 10 bases in the middle. CDR1 and CDR2 from the germline V gene are SGHAT and FQDESV (reference sequence). The CDR3 DNA is TGTGCCAGCAGCTTTTCGCGGACTTCCTACGAGCAGTACTTC. It is translated as CASSFSRTSYEQYF. Supplemented by reference TRBV11-1 and TRBJ2-7, the full variable domain reads EAEVAQSPRYKITEKSQAVAFWCDPISGHATLYWYRQILGQGPELLVQFQDESVVDDSQLPKDRFSAERLKGVDSTLKIQPAELGDSAMYLCASSFSRTSYEQYFGPGTRLTVT.

The rearrangement uses TRBV20-1 and TRBJ2-3, with TRBD1 matching over 8 bases. Germline V gene data show CDR1 as DFQATT and CDR2 as SNEGSKA (reference sequence). The length of the CDR3 is 11 residues. V was pared by 7 bases and J by 3 bases, with 0 bases of the junction left unmatched. CDR3 nucleotides: TGCAGTGGGACAGGGACAGATACGCAGTATTTT. It is translated as CSGTGTDTQYF.

This clone occurred once. CDR3 residues: CAISRLAGLYEQYF. CDR3 sequence (DNA): TGTGCCATCAGCCGACTAGCGGGGCTCTACGAGCAGTACTTC. V is TRBV10-3 and J is TRBJ2-7, with 11 bases lining up with TRBD2. This CDR3 contains 14 residues. Trimming at V came to 6 bases and at J to 3 bases, leaving 4 bases not matched to a gene. Looked up from germline, CDR1 is ENHRY and CDR2 is SYGVKD.

The gene calls are TRBV7-9 and TRBJ2-1, with a weak D call TRBD2 (6 bases). Per germline, CDR1 SEHNR and CDR2 FQNEAQ (reference sequence). The length of the CDR3 is 15 residues. The germline V and J ends were trimmed by 3 bases and 5 bases, with 14 bases remaining between them. The CDR3 loop is CASSFPTAGNNEQFF. Here the CDR3 DNA reads TGTGCCAGCAGCTTCCCGACGGCGGGGAACAATGAGCAGTTCTTC.

This clone turned up a few times. This sequence joins TRBV7-2 and TRBJ2-5, with TRBD1 matching 7 bases. Germline V gene data show CDR1 as SGHTA and CDR2 as FQGNSA. CDR3 length equals 15 residues. Germline trimming cut 3 bases from V and 4 bases from J; bases unmatched to any gene: 8. The CDR3 DNA reads as TGTGCCAGCAGCTTTACTACAGGGGTGGGAGAGACCCAGTACTTC. This sequence encodes CASSFTTGVGETQYF.

V is TRBV7-3 and J is TRBJ2-3; 8 bases map to TRBD2. The CDR3 is 13 amino acids. Trimming cost V 2 bases and J 6 bases; bases outside gene matches: 1. CDR1 and CDR2 (germline): SGHTA, FQGTGA. The CDR3 sequence is CASSLREGDTQYF. The CDR3 DNA sequence: TGTGCCAGCAGCTTACGGGAGGGGGATACGCAGTATTTT.

This chain uses TRBV5-1 with TRBJ2-1, with D perhaps matching TRBD2 (5 bases). Per the germline V gene, CDR1 is SGHRS and CDR2 is YFSETQ. The CDR3 length is 16 residues. V shed 0 bases and J shed 9 bases, with 19 bases lying between them. The CDR3 reads CASSLAGNSLSSEQFF. CDR3 nucleotide sequence: TGCGCCAGCAGCTTGGCGGGAAACTCCCTTTCTTCTGAGCAGTTCTTC.